Following are 30 T cell receptor beta chains from one sample sequenced in a study of T-cell reconstitution after alpha-beta-depleted transplantation in children. Unique molecular identifiers were used to barcode this TCRbeta library. TCRdb independently ran MiXCR on the PCR reads; one entry per CDR3 protein. The sample holds about 300,000 distinct CDR3 sequences, 9.5% to 13% seen once. The input for sequencing was PBMCs, taken before TCRalphabeta/CD19-depleted stem cell transplant. These TCRs come from a boy in the first two years of life with acute myeloid leukemia, due to receive a stem cell transplant.

This clonotype occurred a few times. The gene calls are TRBV5-1 and TRBJ2-1; perhaps TRBD2 as D (6 bases). The CDR3 is 15 amino acids. Trimming left V 0 bases short and J 2 bases short, with 9 bases between. CDR1 SGHRS and CDR2 YFSETQ come from the germline V gene. CDR3 bases: TGCGCCAGCAGCTTGGTAGCGGTACCCTACAATGAGCAGTTCTTC. Its protein is CASSLVAVPYNEQFF.

This clonotype was seen ten or more times. The gene calls are TRBV6-4 and TRBJ1-5; D gene ambiguous. CDR3 length equals 13 residues. Per germline, CDR1 MRHNA and CDR2 SNTAGT. The V gene lost 0 bases and the J gene lost 1 base, with 1 base spanning the gap. DNA for the CDR3: TGTGCCAGCAGTGACTCCAGCAATCAGCCCCAGCATTTT. Its translation is CASSDSSNQPQHF.

The chain is built from TRBV19 and TRBJ2-7; D call uncertain. The germline gives CDR1 LNHDA, CDR2 SQIVND (reference sequence). Deletions cut 4 bases from V and 2 bases from J, with 12 bases between. This CDR3 spans 14 amino acids. The CDR3 coding sequence is TGTGCCAGTAGTACCTCCGGGCCGGCCTACGAGCAGTACTTC. It encodes CASSTSGPAYEQYF.

A few counts support this clonotype. The chain employs TRBV12-3 or TRBV12-4 and TRBJ1-6, with TRBD1 matching over 7 bases. The trim removed 6 bases at V and 5 bases at J, leaving 7 bases unmatched. The CDR3 totals 15 residues. In DNA form, the CDR3 reads TGTGCCAGCAGGTTGCGACAGGGTGATAATTCACCCCTCCACTTT. Its translation: CASRLRQGDNSPLHF.

This clonotype was observed at least ten times. The V and J genes are TRBV7-8 and TRBJ1-6; unclear D gene. The CDR3 runs to 13 residues. Germline CDR1 reads SGHVS; CDR2 reads FQNEAQ. V dropped 3 bases and J dropped 13 bases, with 13 bases sitting between them. CDR3 sequence (DNA): TGTGCCAGCAGCTTCGATCCGGGGTCCCCCCTCCACTTT. Translation: CASSFDPGSPLHF.

The chain is built from TRBV29-1 and TRBJ2-7; 9 bases map to TRBD2. The CDR3 has 16 residues. Germline loops: CDR1 SQVTM, CDR2 ANQGSEA. Germline trimming cut 0 bases from V and 0 bases from J; bases unmatched to any gene: 6. The CDR3 DNA reads as TGCAGCGTTGAAGACCCCGCTAGCGGGATCTCCTACGAGCAGTACTTC. It codes for CSVEDPASGISYEQYF.

This clonotype has ten or more counts. The chain employs TRBV20-1 and TRBJ2-2; D call uncertain. This CDR3 contains 14 residues. CDR1 DFQATT and CDR2 SNEGSKA come from the germline V gene (reference sequence). Trimming stripped 0 bases from V and 0 bases from J, with 5 bases between. The chain's CDR3 is CSAREGPNTGELFF. CDR3 coding DNA: TGCAGTGCTAGAGAGGGCCCGAACACCGGGGAGCTGTTTTTT.

This clonotype was recorded many times. The DNA of the CDR3 is TGTGCCAGCAGCCTCCCGGGACTAGAGGATGAGCAGTTCTTC. Protein product: CASSLPGLEDEQFF. This chain joins TRBV9 and TRBJ2-1; 8 positions match TRBD2. This CDR3 is built from 14 residues. The V segment lost 4 bases and the J segment 8 bases; nucleotides outside the gene matches: 8. Germline-derived CDR1 and CDR2 are SGDLS and YYNGEE.

This clonotype was seen repeatedly, ten times or more. The CDR3 sequence: CASSQDNSGGVINTGELFF. CDR3 nucleotide sequence: TGTGCCAGCAGCCAAGATAATAGCGGGGGAGTTATTAACACCGGGGAGCTGTTTTTT. The chain recombines TRBV3-1 with TRBJ2-2, with TRBD2 matching 9 bases. This CDR3 is 19 amino acids long. V trimming: 0 bases; J trimming: 2 bases; junction bases outside the gene matches: 10. Germline assignment: CDR1 LGHDT and CDR2 YNNKEL (reference sequence).

This clonotype was detected only a few times. The chain couples TRBV19 to TRBJ1-5; possibly TRBD1 for D (6 bases). V lost 0 bases and J lost 4, with 10 bases in between. CDR3 size: 15 residues. The germline V gene has CDR1 LNHDA and CDR2 SQIVND (reference sequence). The chain's CDR3 is CASSIEGTRNQPQHF. Here the CDR3 DNA reads TGTGCCAGTAGTATAGAGGGGACACGTAATCAGCCCCAGCATTTT.

Concerning this clonotype itself: A much larger clone lies one base from this, so it may be a read error. The J gene is TRBJ2-5, the V gene TRBV10-3; 8 bases are shared with TRBD1. V was pared by 6 bases and J by 2 bases, with 8 bases of the junction left unmatched. The CDR3 runs to 15 residues. Germline loops: CDR1 ENHRY, CDR2 SYGVKD. CDR3 in DNA: TGTGCCATCAGCGGACAGGGCGGTGGGCAAGAGACCCAGTACTTC. This translates into CAISGQGGGQETQYF.

This clonotype appeared many times. This chain uses TRBV11-1 with TRBJ2-7; D is tentatively TRBD1 or TRBD2 (5 bases each). V lost 5 bases, J lost 4 bases, and 12 bases lay in between. The CDR3 sequence is 13 residues long. CDR1 is SGHAT and CDR2 is FQDESV in the germline V gene (reference sequence). The DNA of the CDR3 is TGTGCCAGCAGCCCAAACAGGAGGTACGAGCAGTACTTC. It specifies CASSPNRRYEQYF.

Concerning this clonotype itself: Since a much larger clone is just one base distant, this may be a read error. No conserved phenylalanine or tryptophan ends this CDR3, so it is likely a read error. V and J are TRBV25-1 and TRBJ2-1, with 13 nucleotides matching TRBD2. The germline V gene encodes CDR1 MGHDK and CDR2 SYGVNS. V lost 1 base and J lost 9; bases outside the gene matches: 18. The CDR3 sequence is 20 residues long. DNA for the CDR3: TGTGCCAGCAGTGAATGGCCTGCCCAAACCGGGACTAGCGGGACTATTGAGCAGTTCTTG. The encoded protein is CASSEWPAQTGTSGTIEQFL.

This clonotype appeared many times. The chain combines TRBV7-3 with TRBJ2-1; D is possibly TRBD1 or TRBD2 (6 bases each). The CDR3 is 12 amino acids. The V end lost 5 bases, the J end lost 15 bases, and 17 bases lay between the germline ends. Germline V CDR1 and CDR2: SGHTA, FQGTGA. The CDR3 sequence is CASSPQGGTMFF. The CDR3 DNA follows: TGTGCCAGCAGCCCCCAGGGCGGGACAATGTTCTTC.

In its sample, this clonotype was seen many times. The chain combines TRBV29-1 with TRBJ2-7; no definite D call. Germline V lookup: CDR1 SQVTM, CDR2 ANQGSEA. The CDR3 sequence is 10 residues long. Trimming stripped 4 bases from V and 3 bases from J, with 4 bases between. The CDR3 nucleotides read TGCAGCGTTGGAGGCTACGAGCAGTACTTC. Amino acid sequence: CSVGGYEQYF.

With regard to this clonotype: Its ends do not fully match the called genes, so a read error is possible. The chain links TRBV7-7 to TRBJ2-2, with a weak D call TRBD2 (5 bases). Germline CDR1 SSHAT, CDR2 FNYEAQ (reference sequence). There are 16 residues in the CDR3. CDR3 DNA: TGTGCTAGCAGTTCGGGATCCTCTTCCGACACCGGGGAGCTGTTTTTT. Residues: CASSSGSSSDTGELFF.

The sample holds many counts of this clonotype. The chain recombines TRBV7-3 with TRBJ2-3; no definite D call. This CDR3 spans 12 amino acids. Germline V lookup: CDR1 SGHTA, CDR2 FQGTGA. The germline V and J ends were trimmed by 3 bases and 11 bases, with 12 bases remaining between them. The CDR3 DNA is TGTGCCAGCAGCTTGTTCCCCGATCAGCAGTATTTT. Encoded protein: CASSLFPDQQYF.

This clonotype was seen at least ten times. The V call is TRBV5-5, the J call TRBJ1-1; no definite D call. The CDR3 contains 17 residues. V dropped 0 bases and J dropped 6 bases, with 21 bases sitting between them. From germline, CDR1 is SGHKS and CDR2 YYEKEE (reference sequence). Here the CDR3 reads CASSLGGGYSPISEAFF. In DNA form, the CDR3 reads TGTGCCAGCAGCTTGGGAGGTGGGTACAGCCCCATTTCTGAAGCTTTCTTT.

There are many counts of this clonotype. This chain connects TRBV5-1 to TRBJ2-7, with TRBD2 as a possible D gene (6 bases). Germline V CDR1 and CDR2: SGHRS, YFSETQ. The CDR3 is made up of 16 amino acids. Deletions cut 4 bases from V and 0 bases from J, with 17 bases between. The DNA of the CDR3 is TGCGCCAGCAGCCTGACCGGGACTGCCAGCTCCTACGAGCAGTACTTC. Translating it yields CASSLTGTASSYEQYF.

This clonotype has a count of ten or more. The CDR3 DNA reads TGTGCCAGCAGTGAACAGGGCAACACTGAAGCTTTCTTT. Amino acids: CASSEQGNTEAFF. V gene TRBV25-1 combines with J gene TRBJ1-1, with a tentative D call TRBD1 (5 bases). CDR1 is MGHDK and CDR2 is SYGVNS in the germline V gene. The CDR3 is 13 amino acids. V was shortened by 2 bases and J by 2 bases, with 6 bases between the two germline ends. The full variable domain, with the rest looked up from reference TRBV25-1 and TRBJ1-1, is EADIYQTPRYLVIGTGKKITLECSQTMGHDKMYWYQQDPGMELHLIHYSYGVNSTEKGDLSSESTVSRIRTEHFPLTLESARPSHTSQYLCASSEQGNTEAFFGQGTRLTVV.

This clonotype showed up just a few times. The chain recombines TRBV7-2 with TRBJ2-2; TRBD2 is a possible D gene (6 bases). With 1 base removed from V and 2 bases from J, the gap between germline ends came to 8 bases. Germline loops: CDR1 SGHTA, CDR2 FQGNSA. The CDR3 is 15 residues long. The CDR3 reads CASSLVADNTGELFF. The CDR3 DNA sequence: TGTGCCAGCAGCTTAGTAGCGGACAACACCGGGGAGCTGTTTTTT.

At least ten counts were recorded for this clonotype. The V call is TRBV7-2, the J call TRBJ2-7; D gene unclear. The CDR3 covers 14 residues. Germline loops: CDR1 SGHTA, CDR2 FQGNSA. The V end lost 0 bases, the J end lost 2 bases, and 8 bases lay between the germline ends. The CDR3 loop reads CASSLAVVPYEQYF. In nucleotides, the CDR3 is TGTGCCAGCAGCTTAGCGGTGGTCCCCTACGAGCAGTACTTC.

This clonotype was observed at least ten times. The chain combines TRBV4-3 with TRBJ2-1; TRBD2 aligns across 11 bases. This CDR3 region has 14 residues. V lost 1 base and J lost 7; bases outside the gene matches: 0. CDR1 is LGHNA and CDR2 is YSLEER in the germline V gene. The CDR3 protein is CASSQGLAGNEQFF. CDR3 DNA: TGCGCCAGCAGCCAAGGACTAGCGGGAAATGAGCAGTTCTTC.

This clonotype was observed at least ten times. The CDR3 DNA follows: TGTGCCAGCAGTTACTCGCCAGGCGGCACCGGGGAGCTGTTTTTT. This gives the protein CASSYSPGGTGELFF. The chain employs TRBV6-5 and TRBJ2-2, with unresolved D. Germline V gene data show CDR1 as MNHEY and CDR2 as SVGAGI. V was clipped by 0 bases and J by 4 bases, with 9 bases between them. The CDR3 extends over 15 amino acids.

This clonotype has ten or more counts. This CDR3 is CASSLNRDAFF. The CDR3 DNA reads as TGTGCCAGCAGTTTGAACAGGGATGCTTTCTTT. The J gene is TRBJ1-1, the V gene TRBV5-5, with a tentative D call TRBD1 (6 bases). The V and J ends lost 5 bases and 11 bases respectively, with 13 bases between them. Germline-derived CDR1 and CDR2 are SGHKS and YYEKEE (reference sequence). The CDR3 has 11 residues.

Worth noting for this clonotype: This clone may be a read error of a much larger clone one base away. CDR3 region: CASSLVPGQNTGELLF. CDR3 bases: TGCGCCAGCAGCTTAGTCCCGGGCCAGAACACCGGGGAGCTGTTATTT. V gene TRBV5-1 combines with J gene TRBJ2-2; D is perhaps TRBD2 (5 bases). The CDR3 has 16 amino acids. Germline CDR1 SGHRS, CDR2 YFSETQ. The full variable domain, in which reference TRBV5-1 and TRBJ2-2 provide the parts outside the CDR3, is KAGVTQTPRYLIKTRGQQVTLSCSPISGHRSVSWYQQTPGQGLQFLFEYFSETQRNKGNFPGRFSGRQFSNSRSEMNVSTLELGDSALYLCASSLVPGQNTGELLFGEGSRLTVL.

This clonotype was observed a few times. The V gene is TRBV19, the J gene TRBJ1-1; no clear D. The CDR3 has 15 amino acids. CDR1 LNHDA and CDR2 SQIVND come from the germline V gene (reference sequence). The V end was cut by 5 bases, the J end by 1 base, with 14 bases between. The DNA for the CDR3 is TGTGCCAGTAGTCCCATAGGTCCGGAGAACACTGAAGCTTTCTTT. Translated, it gives CASSPIGPENTEAFF.

This clonotype was seen repeatedly, ten times or more. The chain has TRBV6-1 and TRBJ1-1; TRBD1 might be the D (6 bases). Germline-derived CDR1 and CDR2 are MNHNS and SASEGT. Trimming took off 6 bases at V and 3 bases at J, with 11 bases between the two ends. CDR3 length: 13 amino acids. CDR3 sequence reads: CASRDRRDTEAFF. The DNA of the CDR3 is TGTGCCAGCAGAGACAGGCGCGACACTGAAGCTTTCTTT.

This clonotype was picked up many times. The chain has TRBV5-1 and TRBJ2-2; D is unclear. In germline, CDR1 is SGHRS, CDR2 YFSETQ. This CDR3 contains 12 residues. Trimming cost V 3 bases and J 8 bases, with 8 bases left between them. The CDR3 reads CASSSRQGELFF. CDR3 DNA sequence: TGCGCCAGCAGCTCGCGGCAGGGGGAGCTGTTTTTT.

Many counts were recorded for this clonotype. The chain carries TRBV12-3 or TRBV12-4 and TRBJ2-1; D gene unclear. Trimming cost V 7 bases and J 9 bases, with 13 bases left between them. The CDR3 totals 12 residues. DNA for the CDR3: TGTGCCAGCACCTTGGAGTCGTCTGAGCAGTTCTTC. Protein sequence: CASTLESSEQFF.